One sample yielded the 12 T cell receptor beta chains listed below, sequenced in a study of T cell changes during pregnancy in multiple sclerosis. Method: immunoSEQ multiplex PCR; TCRdb's copy keeps in-frame clones and lacks some. The data show fewer than 40,000 clones, with 90% to 95% seen just once and roughly 0.5% held by the top ten. The sample consisted of CD4+ T cells from peripheral blood mononuclear cells, taken in the second trimester of pregnancy. The receptors originated from a female donor in good health, enrolled as a control in a pregnancy study.

The gene calls are TRBV19 and TRBJ2-7; tentative D call: TRBD1 (5 bases). V was shortened by 4 bases and J by 4 bases, with 5 bases between the two germline ends. Per germline, CDR1 LNHDA and CDR2 SQIVND (reference sequence). CDR3 length: 11 residues. For the CDR3, the DNA is TGTGCCAGTAGTAAGGGGTACGAGCAGTACTTC. It codes for CASSKGYEQYF.

This clone has only one observation. The rearrangement links TRBV11-2 to TRBJ1-2, with D hard to call. V was pared by 5 bases and J by 7 bases, with 14 bases between. Germline CDR1 and CDR2: SGHAT and FQNNGV. The CDR3 is 13 residues long. CDR3 protein: CASSQRYGSGYTF. CDR3 bases: TGTGCCAGCAGCCAGAGGTACGGGTCTGGCTACACCTTC. Full variable domain (rest looked up from reference TRBV11-2 and TRBJ1-2): EAGVAQSPRYKIIEKRQSVAFWCNPISGHATLYWYQQILGQGPKLLIQFQNNGVVDDSQLPKDRFSAERLKGVDSTLKIQPAKLEDSAVYLCASSQRYGSGYTFGSGTRLTVV.

The chain is built from TRBV30 and TRBJ1-6; no clear D. V lost 8 bases and J lost 7, with 24 bases in between. Germline V lookup: CDR1 GTSNPN, CDR2 SVGIG (reference sequence). This CDR3 spans 16 amino acids. DNA of the CDR3: TGTGCCCATAAAAATTGGGCAGCTCAAACGAATTCACCCCTCCACTTT. The encoded protein is CAHKNWAAQTNSPLHF. Based on the CDR3 plus reference TRBV30 and TRBJ1-6, the full variable domain is SQTIHQWPATLVQPVGSPLSLECTVEGTSNPNLYWYRQAAGRGLQLLFYSVGIGQISSEVPQNLSASRPQDRQFILSSKKLLLSDSGFYLCAHKNWAAQTNSPLHFGNGTRLTVT.

The chain combines TRBV5-6 with TRBJ1-1, with TRBD1 identical over 8 bases. Germline V gene sequence: CDR1 SGHDT, CDR2 YYEEEE. The CDR3 length is 12 residues. After removal of 3 bases from V and 10 bases from J, the junction contained 5 bases not matched to a gene. In DNA form, the CDR3 reads TGTGCCAGCAGCTATGACACAGGGGGAGCTTTCTTT. It translates to CASSYDTGGAFF.

The chain recombines TRBV10-1 with TRBJ2-5; 10 bases are a match to TRBD2. The CDR3 spans 13 residues. Germline loops: CDR1 WNHNN, CDR2 SYGVQD (reference sequence). The V segment lost 0 bases and the J segment 14 bases; nucleotides outside the gene matches: 6. The chain's CDR3 is CASSESVLAGVYF. CDR3 nucleotides: TGCGCCAGCAGTGAGTCGGTCCTAGCGGGGGTCTACTTC.

This clone was seen a few times. The chain is built from TRBV19 and TRBJ2-7; 7 nucleotides line up with TRBD1. The CDR3 loop spans 14 amino acids. After removal of 4 bases from V and 0 bases from J, the junction contained 3 bases not matched to a gene. The germline V gene encodes CDR1 LNHDA and CDR2 SQIVND (reference sequence). CDR3 sequence (DNA): TGTGCCAGTAGTACGACAGGGCTCTCCTACGAGCAGTACTTC. Its protein is CASSTTGLSYEQYF. The full variable domain, its missing parts supplied by reference TRBV19 and TRBJ2-7, is DGGITQSPKYLFRKEGQNVTLSCEQNLNHDAMYWYRQDPGQGLRLIYYSQIVNDFQKGDIAEGYSVSREKKESFPLTVTSAQKNPTAFYLCASSTTGLSYEQYFGPGTRLTVT.

This CDR3 is CATGGQRGFNSPLHF. CDR3 coding DNA: TGTGCCACCGGCGGGCAACGCGGGTTCAATTCACCCCTCCACTTT. This rearrangement joins TRBV6-1 to TRBJ1-6, with no clear D. Per the germline V gene, CDR1 is MNHNS and CDR2 is SASEGT. Trimming left V 10 bases short and J 7 bases short, with 20 bases between. The CDR3 runs to 15 residues.

The V call is TRBV6-5, the J call TRBJ2-5; 12 nucleotides align to TRBD2. Germline trimming cut 4 bases from V and 5 bases from J; bases unmatched to any gene: 5. Germline lookup yields CDR1 MNHEY and CDR2 SVGAGI. The CDR3 covers 15 residues. CDR3 loop: CASSSRTSGKETQYF. The CDR3, as DNA: TGTGCCAGCAGTTCCCGGACTAGCGGGAAGGAGACCCAGTACTTC.

The chain joins TRBV11-3 to TRBJ1-2, with D possibly matching TRBD1 (5 bases). The CDR3 spans 19 residues. CDR1 is SGHNT and CDR2 is YENEEA in the germline V gene. Trimming stripped 7 bases from V and 2 bases from J, with 29 bases between. As DNA, the CDR3 is TGTGCCAGCAATTCTGTTGAGGAGGGTTTAAGGGGACCCAACTATGGCTACACCTTC. Protein: CASNSVEEGLRGPNYGYTF.

The rearrangement joins TRBV5-1 to TRBJ1-5; tentative D call: TRBD1 (5 bases). V lost 0 bases to trimming and J lost 3 bases, with 13 bases between them. The germline V gene has CDR1 SGHRS and CDR2 YFSETQ. There are 16 residues in the CDR3. CDR3: CASSLGSGGVNQPQHF. In nucleotides, the CDR3 is TGCGCCAGCAGCTTGGGATCAGGAGGGGTCAATCAGCCCCAGCATTTT.

The V call is TRBV15, the J call TRBJ2-7, with a possible D match to TRBD2 (6 bases). V was pared by 5 bases and J by 7 bases, with 12 bases between. Germline V lookup: CDR1 LNHNV, CDR2 YYDKDF (reference sequence). The CDR3 is made up of 12 amino acids. CDR3 DNA sequence: TGTGCCACCAGCTCGCGGGGCAAGGAGCAGTACTTC. This gives the protein CATSSRGKEQYF.

The chain couples TRBV19 to TRBJ1-5; 9 bases align to TRBD1. This CDR3 is built from 17 residues. The germline CDR1 and CDR2 sequences are LNHDA and SQIVND (reference sequence). The ends lost 4 bases at V and 7 bases at J; junction bases unmatched: 14. The CDR3 reads CASSTWTGAPQLQPQHF. Here the CDR3 DNA reads TGTGCCAGTAGTACTTGGACAGGGGCCCCGCAGTTGCAGCCCCAGCATTTT.